This T cell receptor beta chain was recorded in a study of beta chain features in type 1 diabetes (dated by TCRdb to 2017 to 2018). Regarding the research as a whole: No differences in mean age, gender distribution, total cell number or subset yield were found between patients and healthy donors. The study compared TCRB repertoires of sorted circulating CD4+ T cell subsets between recently diagnosed type 1 diabetes patients and matched healthy donors. Regulatory and stem cell-like memory subsets were obtained from only 8 patients and roughly eight healthy donors, while naive and central memory subsets were obtained from all 30 or so donors. A total of around 100 million sorted cells were examined across all samples, and RNA yield correlated strongly with the number of cells per subset. What the study reported, not specific to this receptor: Naive, central memory and regulatory TCRB repertoires appeared to be more alike among patients than among healthy donors. HLA sub-analyses involved small numbers of individuals, so any influence of HLA type on TCRB rearrangement remained unresolved. At VDJ recombination sites, patients with type 1 diabetes made fewer insertions and deleted more nucleotides, a pattern implying thymic rearrangement abnormalities. Shorter templates might be favored by PCR, yet because patient and control samples were amplified and corrected together, any such skew would affect both groups equally. A moderate but significant shortening of TCRB CDR3 length was observed in type 1 diabetes patients in all four CD4+ subsets. Sequencing cDNA rather than genomic DNA could over-represent highly expressing activated cells, although activation and CD3 levels did not differ between groups.

In this sample, this clone turned up a few times. There is no known antigen for this receptor. Base qualities are not provided; no much larger clone lies one nucleotide away. A single peripheral blood draw of approximately 110 mL on average was collected from each donor into heparinised tubes. Naive, central memory, regulatory and stem cell-like memory CD4+ T cells were sorted on a BD FACSAria II using a panel including CD45RO, CCR7, CD25, CD127, CD95 and CD27. Every sorted population had a purity above 95%. Right away, PBMCs were isolated by Lymphoprep density gradient centrifugation and were stained directly, with no culture step. So that batch effects would be minimized, each experiment stained and sorted samples in pairs, pairing one healthy donor with one patient. Deletion took 1 base off V and 8 bases off J, with a span of 14 bases between the germline ends. From its cysteine to its phenylalanine, the CDR3 spans 14 amino acids. The read is trimmed to its CDR3 DNA, 42 bases read in frame from base 1. CDR1 and CDR2 (SGHAT, FQNNGV) derive from the germline V gene.

The High Capacity cDNA Reverse Transcription Kit was used to reverse transcribe all of the isolated RNA, meaning that expressed TCRB transcripts were what got sequenced. Deep immunoSEQ sequencing was performed on naive, central memory and regulatory T cell samples, with an average of roughly 4 million total reads per sample. After sorted cells were lysed in RLT buffer, RNA was extracted with DNase-treated RNeasy Micro or Mini kits, with the choice depending on cell number. Each cell subset was processed on its own to prevent cross-contamination, while patient and healthy donor samples were processed together. The immunoSEQ multiplex PCR was used to amplify TCRB sequences from cDNA, yielding 87-bp fragments that span the CDR3 region. Sequencing of the amplicons was performed on the Illumina HiSeq platform. The study's processing was this. PCR bias was computationally corrected using synthetic template baselines, reads within Hamming distance 2 were collapsed, and singletons that could not be merged were discarded. By aligning reads against IMGT, V, D and J genes, CDR3 length, and insertions or deletions at six rearrangement sites were assigned. Within each subset, clonotype counts were normalized to sorted cell number, after which true diversity and Gini coefficients were computed with the tcR R package. The overlap coefficient, calculated on TCRB nucleotide sequences, was used to measure repertoire sharing. The clones in this table, taken by TCRdb from immuneACCESS, are in-frame only. Not every clone is retained; where verified, under half of the shortfall comes from an unresolved V gene, and the cause of the rest is unknown. V, J and clone size reflect that table, while D and trimming were determined from the DNA. In this sample the table shows 330,000 or so clones, roughly 15% of which occur a single time. 6.7% of the sample is in the top ten clones.

The chain joins TRBV11-2 to TRBJ1-2; no confident D gene assignment can be made. Sequencing was performed on central memory CD4+ T cells from blood. The receptor was derived from a man aged 30-40 years in good health. The nucleotide sequence is given as TGTGCCAGCAGCTTAGCCCCAGGTCTCGGAGGCTACACCTTC. The translation is CASSLAPGLGGYTF.